This record covers a single T cell receptor beta chain. Germline V CDR1 and CDR2: SGHNT, YENEEA. Trimming removed 0 bases from V and 4 bases from J, with 12 bases in between. The CDR3 consists of 15 residues. This entry belongs to a study of shared clonotypes between healthy human individuals. Looking at the study overall: Ranging from 18 to 49 in age, donors were two women and a few men.

Original analysis: For the immunoSEQ data, sequences were junction-only without quality scores, so filtering differed. Clones were sequenced by immunoSEQ multiplex PCR, and TCRdb holds only the in-frame ones, with some missing. From that table come the V and J calls and clone size; the DNA was used to work out D and trimming. The table records roughly 2.5 million clones, roughly nine tenths of them present only once. The receptor was isolated from a man aged 18 to 29 in good health. Material: naive CD4+ T cells sorted from blood. As for subset: CD45RA+ positively selected. The chain has TRBV11-3 and TRBJ1-1; D is perhaps TRBD1 (6 bases). CDR3 nucleotides: TGTGCCAGCAGCTTAGATGTCCGGGGGCCCACTGAAGCTTTCTTT. Translation gives CASSLDVRGPTEAFF. The whole variable domain, remainder taken from reference TRBV11-3 and TRBJ1-1, is EAGVVQSPRYKIIEKKQPVAFWCNPISGHNTLYWYLQNLGQGPELLIRYENEEAVDDSQLPKDRFSAERLKGVDSTLKIQPAELGDSAVYLCASSLDVRGPTEAFFGQGTRLTVV.